The 18 T cell receptor beta chains presented below share a single source sample, sequenced in a study of T cells in narcolepsy. No antigens are known for them. Repertoires were generated with immunoSEQ multiplex PCR, while TCRdb's copy carries only in-frame clones and drops some. The repertoire holds under 3,000 clones, with approximately 24% as singletons. Sequenced sample: cultured CD4+ T cells from cerebrospinal fluid. The origin of the receptors is a human donor with narcolepsy.

By sample fraction, this clone is medium-sized. The chain joins TRBV6-5 to TRBJ2-7; possibly TRBD1 for D (6 bases). Germline V gene lookup returns CDR1 MNHEY and CDR2 SVGAGI. Trimming took 7 bases from V and 2 from J, leaving 15 bases between them. This CDR3 region has 14 residues. This CDR3 reads CASTSTGYPYEQYF. CDR3 sequence (DNA): TGTGCCAGCACTTCGACAGGATACCCCTACGAGCAGTACTTC.

This clone was detected only a few times. The chain recombines TRBV6-6 with TRBJ1-2; D is unresolved. V lost 0 bases and J 4 bases, leaving 9 bases between the germline ends. CDR3 length equals 14 residues. Germline V gene sequence: CDR1 MNHNY, CDR2 SVGAGI (reference sequence). This CDR3 is CASSYSRQAYGYTF. CDR3 coding DNA: TGTGCCAGCAGTTACTCGCGCCAGGCCTATGGCTACACCTTC.

By share, this clone counts as medium-sized. This chain uses TRBV11-3 with TRBJ2-6; the D gene is possibly TRBD1 (5 bases). The germline V gene has CDR1 SGHNT and CDR2 YENEEA. V was cut by 5 bases and J by 2 bases, with 7 bases left in between. CDR3 size: 14 residues. The CDR3 here is CASSQGAGANVLTF. The DNA for the CDR3 is TGTGCCAGCAGCCAGGGCGCTGGGGCCAACGTCCTGACTTTC. Complete variable domain (other parts from reference TRBV11-3 and TRBJ2-6): EAGVVQSPRYKIIEKKQPVAFWCNPISGHNTLYWYLQNLGQGPELLIRYENEEAVDDSQLPKDRFSAERLKGVDSTLKIQPAELGDSAVYLCASSQGAGANVLTFGAGSRLTVL.

This clone is large in the sample. The V call is TRBV7-4, the J call TRBJ1-1, with D perhaps TRBD1 (5 bases). Trimming removed 6 bases from V and 3 bases from J, with 14 bases in between. Looked up from germline, CDR1 is SGHVT and CDR2 is SQSDAQ. This CDR3 is built from 14 residues. As DNA, the CDR3 is TGTGCCAGCAGGGCGCCTCAGGGACACACTGAAGCTTTCTTT. Translated: CASRAPQGHTEAFF.

The chain combines TRBV5-1 with TRBJ1-4; TRBD1 matches at 9 bases. The germline V gene encodes CDR1 SGHRS and CDR2 YFSETQ. The J segment lost 7 bases and the V segment lost 0 bases, leaving 4 bases of the junction unmatched. The CDR3 sequence is 15 residues long. The chain's CDR3 is CASSLGGDRAEKLFF. In nucleotides, the CDR3 is TGCGCCAGCAGCTTGGGCGGGGACAGGGCTGAAAAACTGTTTTTT.

About this clone: Just one base apart from a much larger clone, this may be a read error. The CDR3 protein is CPSSPYGTSGGRNTGELFF. Written as DNA, the CDR3 is TGCCCCAGCAGCCCTTATGGGACTAGCGGGGGGCGGAACACCGGGGAGCTGTTTTTT. The J gene is TRBJ2-2, the V gene TRBV5-1, with 15 positions matching TRBD2. Germline V gives CDR1 SGHRS, CDR2 YFSETQ. The CDR3 loop spans 19 amino acids.

This clone appeared a few times. The chain has TRBV6-5 and TRBJ1-5, with 7 nucleotides matching TRBD1. Germline V CDR1 and CDR2: MNHEY, SVGAGI. The CDR3 totals 14 residues. Losses at the gene ends were 6 bases for V and 2 bases for J; bases not matched to a gene: 4. The CDR3 loop is CASRPGQGNQPQHF. The CDR3 DNA reads TGTGCCAGCAGACCCGGACAGGGCAATCAGCCCCAGCATTTT.

V usage is TRBV27 and J usage is TRBJ2-3, with a possible D match to TRBD2 (5 bases). The CDR3 has 15 amino acids. Trimming took 1 base from V and 1 from J, leaving 9 bases between them. The germline V gene encodes CDR1 MNHEY and CDR2 SMNVEV (reference sequence). In DNA form, the CDR3 reads TGTGCCAGCAGTTTATTCGGAGGAGGCACAGATACGCAGTATTTT. Its protein is CASSLFGGGTDTQYF.

This clone is labeled as medium-sized. Other DNA variants within this sample encode the same CDR3. The rearrangement uses TRBV29-1 and TRBJ1-2; 12 bases agree with TRBD1. CDR3 size: 13 residues. Germline lookup yields CDR1 SQVTM and CDR2 ANQGSEA. The V and J ends lost 6 bases and 2 bases, in that order; junction bases with no gene match: 1. The CDR3 DNA is TGCAGCGTGGGACAGGGGGCGAACTATGGCTACACCTTC. As protein: CSVGQGANYGYTF.

Sample share makes this clone medium-sized. The rearrangement links TRBV10-1 to TRBJ1-4, with 7 positions matching TRBD1. Trimming at V came to 9 bases and at J to 8 bases, leaving 6 bases not matched to a gene. The CDR3 sequence is 12 residues long. Germline CDR1 WNHNN, CDR2 SYGVQD (reference sequence). CDR3 DNA sequence: TGCGCCAGACGACAGGGAGGGGAAAAACTGTTTTTT. Protein sequence: CARRQGGEKLFF.

This clone is classed as medium-sized (0.01 to 0.1%). This rearrangement joins TRBV7-8 to TRBJ1-1; D is uncertain. Germline V gene sequence: CDR1 SGHVS, CDR2 FQNEAQ. Trimming shortened V by 1 base and J by 4 bases, and 10 bases separated the two germline ends. This CDR3 spans 14 amino acids. CDR3 coding DNA: TGTGCCAGCAGCTTAGGGGAAAAGAGCACTGAAGCTTTCTTT. Amino acid sequence: CASSLGEKSTEAFF.

This clone has more than one count but fewer than ten. The chain is built from TRBV10-2 and TRBJ2-2, with 8 bases lining up with TRBD1. CDR1 and CDR2 from the germline V gene are WSHSY and SAAADI. The CDR3 extends over 17 amino acids. Losses at the gene ends were 0 bases for V and 4 bases for J; bases not matched to a gene: 7. In DNA form, the CDR3 reads TGCGCCAGCAGTGAGTCGGCGTCAGGGGGCGGCACCGGGGAGCTGTTTTTT. It is translated as CASSESASGGGTGELFF.

This clone is labeled as medium-sized. The J gene is TRBJ2-7, the V gene TRBV5-8, with D perhaps TRBD2 (5 bases). This CDR3 has 13 amino acids. From germline, CDR1 is SGHTS and CDR2 YDEGEE. V lost 6 bases and J 0 bases, leaving 10 bases between the germline ends. CDR3 nucleotides: TGTGCCAGCACCCGGAGGAGCTCCTACGAGCAGTACTTC. As protein: CASTRRSSYEQYF.

The J gene is TRBJ1-1, the V gene TRBV15, with 9 bases aligning to TRBD1. The CDR3 covers 17 residues. After removal of 0 bases from V and 5 bases from J, the junction contained 10 bases not matched to a gene. Looked up from germline, CDR1 is LNHNV and CDR2 is YYDKDF (reference sequence). The CDR3 bases are TGTGCCACCAGCAGAGAGGGAACAGGGGGCCTAAGAACTGAAGCTTTCTTT. This translates into CATSREGTGGLRTEAFF.

This clone is judged medium-sized. The genes are TRBV5-4 and TRBJ2-7; no clear D. The CDR3 is made up of 12 amino acids. V shed 3 bases and J shed 0 bases, with 4 bases lying between them. Germline-derived CDR1 and CDR2 are SGHNT and YYREEE (reference sequence). CDR3 protein: CASSSHSYEQYF. In nucleotides, the CDR3 is TGTGCCAGCAGCTCCCACTCCTACGAGCAGTACTTC.

This rearrangement joins TRBV2 to TRBJ2-1; D gene unclear. V lost 3 bases, J lost 7 bases, and 16 bases lay in between. The CDR3 contains 15 residues. From germline, CDR1 is SNHLY and CDR2 FYNNEI. DNA for the CDR3: TGTGCCAGCAGTGATTCCGGCGGTGGTGGTAATGAGCAGTTCTTC. This translates into CASSDSGGGGNEQFF. The variable domain in full, with the rest retrieved from reference TRBV2 and TRBJ2-1, is EPEVTQTPSHQVTQMGQEVILRCVPISNHLYFYWYRQILGQKVEFLVSFYNNEISEKSEIFDDQFSVERPDGSNFTLKIRSTKLEDSAMYFCASSDSGGGGNEQFFGPGTRLTVL.

The gene calls are TRBV7-2 and TRBJ1-2; 8 positions match TRBD1. V gave up 3 bases and J gave up 6 bases; unmatched junction bases: 12. Germline CDR1 SGHTA, CDR2 FQGNSA. The CDR3 runs to 16 residues. The CDR3 DNA sequence: TGTGCCAGCAGCTTGGGAGCGGGACAGGCGGCGGATGGCTACACCTTC. Protein sequence: CASSLGAGQAADGYTF.

A few counts support this clone. V gene TRBV5-8 combines with J gene TRBJ1-2; TRBD1 is a possible D gene (5 bases). The germline CDR1 and CDR2 sequences are SGHTS and YDEGEE. This CDR3 has 15 residues. V was clipped by 4 bases and J by 0 bases, with 13 bases between them. The CDR3 sequence is CASSDSGTPNYGYTF. The CDR3 DNA reads as TGTGCCAGCAGCGATTCCGGGACCCCTAACTATGGCTACACCTTC.